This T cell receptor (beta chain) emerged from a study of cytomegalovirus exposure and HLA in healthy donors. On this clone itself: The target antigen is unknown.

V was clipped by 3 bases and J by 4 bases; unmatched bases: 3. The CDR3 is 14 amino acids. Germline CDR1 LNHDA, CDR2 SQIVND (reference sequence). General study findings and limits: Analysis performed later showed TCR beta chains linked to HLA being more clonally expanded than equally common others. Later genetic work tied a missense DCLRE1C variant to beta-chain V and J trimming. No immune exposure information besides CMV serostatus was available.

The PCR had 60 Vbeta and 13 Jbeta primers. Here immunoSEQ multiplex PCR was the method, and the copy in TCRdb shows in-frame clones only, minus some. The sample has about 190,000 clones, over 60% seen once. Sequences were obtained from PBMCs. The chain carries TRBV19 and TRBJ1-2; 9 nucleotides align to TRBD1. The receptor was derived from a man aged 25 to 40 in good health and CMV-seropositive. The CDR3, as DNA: TGTGCCAGTAGTATCCGGGACAGGGCCTATGGCTACACCTTC. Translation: CASSIRDRAYGYTF.